This T cell receptor (beta chain) derives from a study of blood T cell repertoires in COVID-19. This clone came up once. V lost 3 bases and J 5 bases, leaving 10 bases between the germline ends. Germline assignment: CDR1 MNHEY and CDR2 SMNVEV (reference sequence). The CDR3 covers 13 residues. The authors' processing: Amplification of reference gene primers provided the estimated nucleated cell counts. Data came from immunoSEQ multiplex PCR; TCRdb stores just in-frame clones and leaves some out. That table gives V, J and clone size, and the DNA gave D and trimming. There are about 240,000 clones in the sample; 85% to 90% occur only once, and around 5.9% lies in the top ten.

The sequence was collected from a man aged 55 to 70 with acute or convalescent COVID-19. The chain couples TRBV27 to TRBJ2-5, with no clear D. The material sequenced was peripheral blood. The CDR3 DNA sequence: TGTGCCAGCAGTTTTTCCCCCCGGGAGACCCAGTACTTC. This sequence encodes CASSFSPRETQYF.